Shown below are 17 T cell receptor beta chains from a single sample sequenced in a study of metastatic and nonmetastatic thyroid tumors (dated by TCRdb to the early 2020s). No patient had received any treatment before thyroid surgery. The library came from PCR. The instrument was an Illumina HiSeq 4000. TCRdb reran the public reads through fastp at Q25 and MiXCR, keeping productive beta chains. This sample holds tens of thousands of clones; approximately 22% were observed only once. The top ten constitute approximately 40% of the sample. Sequencing used blood. The receptors here all came from a female donor with papillary thyroid cancer or a benign thyroid nodule (not recorded which). Some clones in this sample may be carry-over from other donors' samples.

Comments on this clone: A read error may be the cause here, since a much bigger clone is one base away. The conserved final phenylalanine or tryptophan is absent from the CDR3, which likely points to a read error. J is TRBJ1-2 and V is TRBV5-4; D gene ambiguous. The CDR3 has 14 residues. The V gene lost 0 bases and the J gene lost 2 bases, with 8 bases spanning the gap. Germline V gene data show CDR1 as SGHNT and CDR2 as YYREEE (reference sequence). The CDR3 loop is CASSLAKLNYGYTV. In DNA form, the CDR3 reads TGTGCCAGCAGCTTGGCCAAACTCAACTATGGCTACACCGTC.

In this sample, this clone turned up many times. The rearrangement uses TRBV5-6 and TRBJ2-1; D unresolved. CDR1 is SGHDT, CDR2 YYEEEE, per germline. V was trimmed by 0 bases and J by 3 bases, leaving 4 bases between them. CDR3 length: 13 amino acids. The chain's CDR3 is CASSLAYYNEQFF. CDR3 DNA sequence: TGTGCCAGCAGCTTGGCGTACTACAATGAGCAGTTCTTC. The full variable domain, rest sourced from reference TRBV5-6 and TRBJ2-1, is DAGVTQSPTHLIKTRGQQVTLRCSPKSGHDTVSWYQQALGQGPQFIFQYYEEEERQRGNFPDRFSGHQFPNYSSELNVNALLLGDSALYLCASSLAYYNEQFFGPGTRLTVL.

Concerning this clone: With a much larger clone just one base away, this may be a read error. The rearrangement joins TRBV7-9 to TRBJ2-7; no reliable D call. In germline, CDR1 is SEHNR, CDR2 FQNEAQ (reference sequence). The length of the CDR3 is 14 residues. CDR3 bases: TGTGCCAGCAGCTTTTCCCAGGATTTACACGATCAGTACTTC. Amino acid sequence: CASSFSQDLHDQYF. Full variable domain (rest looked up from reference TRBV7-9 and TRBJ2-7): DTGVSQNPRHKITKRGQNVTFRCDPISEHNRLYWYRQTLGQGPEFLTYFQNEAQLEKSRLLSDRFSAERPKGSFSTLEIQRTEQGDSAMYLCASSFSQDLHDQYFGPGTRLTVT.

This clone was detected many times. The chain carries TRBV6-1 and TRBJ2-3; D unclear. Germline CDR1 is MNHNS and CDR2 is SASEGT. Between the trimmed V and J ends, which lost 9 bases and 3 bases, there was a span of 13 bases. CDR3 length: 13 residues. In nucleotides, the CDR3 is TGTGCCAGTATAGACCAAGTGACAGATACGCAGTATTTT. It yields the protein CASIDQVTDTQYF.

This clone has a count of ten or more. A read error may be the cause here, since a much bigger clone is one base away. This chain links TRBV30 with TRBJ2-7; D gene uncertain. V was trimmed by 8 bases and J by 6 bases, leaving 17 bases between them. The CDR3 runs 12 residues. CDR1 and CDR2 from the germline V gene are GTSNPN and SVGIG (reference sequence). CDR3 nucleotide sequence: TGTGCCCGGTCCGTTTTGGCTCGCGAGCAGTACTTC. The encoded protein is CARSVLAREQYF.

This clone was seen a handful of times. The rearrangement joins TRBV19 to TRBJ2-3; 9 bases agree with TRBD2. The CDR3 has 15 residues. The V gene end was trimmed by 10 bases and the J gene end by 4 bases; junction bases not matched to a gene: 12. CDR1 and CDR2 (germline): LNHDA, SQIVND (reference sequence). CDR3 DNA sequence: TGTGCCATTCGTGTCGTAGCGGGAGTGTCAGATACGCAGTATTTT. Translated: CAIRVVAGVSDTQYF. The full variable domain, completed using reference TRBV19 and TRBJ2-3, is DGGITQSPKYLFRKEGQNVTLSCEQNLNHDAMYWYRQDPGQGLRLIYYSQIVNDFQKGDIAEGYSVSREKKESFPLTVTSAQKNPTAFYLCAIRVVAGVSDTQYFGPGTRLTVL.

This clone has ten or more counts. V gene TRBV6-1 combines with J gene TRBJ2-1, with a weak D call TRBD2 (5 bases). Germline assignment: CDR1 MNHNS and CDR2 SASEGT. The ends were cut back, 6 bases at V and 2 bases at J, with 14 bases in the middle. The CDR3 sequence is 15 residues long. CDR3 residues: CASSPTLTTYNEQFF. For the CDR3, the DNA is TGTGCCAGCAGCCCCACCCTGACTACCTACAATGAGCAGTTCTTC.

This clone was counted many times. The chain combines TRBV20-1 with TRBJ1-5, with D possibly being TRBD1 (5 bases). V lost 5 bases and J lost 0, with 14 bases in between. Germline CDR1 DFQATT, CDR2 SNEGSKA (reference sequence). This CDR3 has 15 amino acids. The CDR3 region is CSASGPPYSNQPQHF. DNA for the CDR3: TGCAGTGCTTCGGGACCTCCTTATAGCAATCAGCCCCAGCATTTT.

This clone was picked up many times. V gene TRBV18 combines with J gene TRBJ2-7; D remains ambiguous. The germline V gene encodes CDR1 KGHSH and CDR2 LQKENI. Trimming stripped 4 bases from V and 7 bases from J, with 17 bases between. This CDR3 has 14 residues. The CDR3 bases are TGTGCCAGCTCACGAGATAACATTCGTGGGGAGCAGTACTTC. As protein: CASSRDNIRGEQYF.

J is TRBJ1-5 and V is TRBV7-2; 7 bases fit TRBD1. Germline V lookup: CDR1 SGHTA, CDR2 FQGNSA. CDR3 length equals 14 residues. The V and J ends lost 4 bases and 13 bases, in that order; junction bases with no gene match: 13. The CDR3 sequence: CASSSGDSVRPQHF. The DNA for the CDR3 is TGTGCCAGCAGCTCAGGGGACAGCGTTCGGCCGCAGCATTTT. Together with reference TRBV7-2 and TRBJ1-5, the CDR3 gives the full variable domain: GAGVSQSPSNKVTEKGKDVELRCDPISGHTALYWYRQSLGQGLEFLIYFQGNSAPDKSGLPSDRFSAERTGGSVSTLTIQRTQQEDSAVYLCASSSGDSVRPQHFGDGTRLSIL.

This clone was found many times. CDR3 region: CASSSLGGRNTIYF. The CDR3 DNA reads as TGTGCCAGCTCTAGTTTGGGAGGGAGAAACACCATATATTTT. J is TRBJ1-3 and V is TRBV7-9; D is uncertain. Germline V lookup: CDR1 SEHNR, CDR2 FQNEAQ (reference sequence). V was clipped by 8 bases and J by 5 bases, with 16 bases between them. The CDR3 is 14 amino acids.

The chain employs TRBV11-2 and TRBJ2-1, with unresolved D. This CDR3 contains 11 residues. From germline, CDR1 is SGHAT and CDR2 FQNNGV. Trimming left V 4 bases short and J 9 bases short, with 7 bases between. The CDR3 reads CASSYGPEQFF. In DNA form, the CDR3 reads TGTGCCAGCAGCTACGGTCCTGAGCAGTTCTTC.

The rearrangement joins TRBV4-1 to TRBJ2-1; no firm D call. The CDR3 totals 13 residues. Germline V gives CDR1 MGHRA, CDR2 YSYEKL. Deletions cut 3 bases from V and 7 bases from J, with 10 bases between. CDR3 protein: CASSQVDGNEQFF. CDR3 bases: TGCGCCAGCAGCCAGGTCGACGGGAATGAGCAGTTCTTC.

This clone was seen at least ten times. V gene TRBV11-1 combines with J gene TRBJ2-1; 9 positions match TRBD2. Trimming took 1 base from V and 4 from J; bases not matched to a gene: 5. The CDR3 has 16 amino acids. Germline-derived CDR1 and CDR2 are SGHAT and FQDESV (reference sequence). The CDR3: CASSLDSSGVYNEQFF. The DNA of the CDR3 is TGTGCCAGCAGCTTAGATTCTAGCGGGGTTTACAATGAGCAGTTCTTC. The whole variable domain, filled in from reference TRBV11-1 and TRBJ2-1, reads EAEVAQSPRYKITEKSQAVAFWCDPISGHATLYWYRQILGQGPELLVQFQDESVVDDSQLPKDRFSAERLKGVDSTLKIQPAELGDSAMYLCASSLDSSGVYNEQFFGPGTRLTVL.

By share of the sample, this clone is medium-sized (0.01 to 0.1%). The genes are TRBV6-1 and TRBJ2-1; 7 positions match TRBD1. V lost 7 bases and J lost 4; bases outside the gene matches: 1. There are 12 residues in the CDR3. Per germline, CDR1 MNHNS and CDR2 SASEGT. The CDR3 region is CASTGGYNEQFF. The CDR3 nucleotides are TGTGCCAGCACAGGGGGATACAATGAGCAGTTCTTC.

The CDR3 sequence is CASIIRALNTEAFF. As DNA, the CDR3 is TGTGCCAGCATTATCCGTGCCCTGAACACTGAAGCTTTCTTT. The gene calls are TRBV2 and TRBJ1-1; D is ambiguous. Germline V gives CDR1 SNHLY, CDR2 FYNNEI. Trimming removed 7 bases at V and 0 bases at J, with 12 bases between. The CDR3 loop spans 14 amino acids.

This clone showed up just once. This rearrangement joins TRBV5-6 to TRBJ2-7; TRBD2 might be the D (5 bases). Germline CDR1 reads SGHDT; CDR2 reads YYEEEE. The V end lost 6 bases, the J end lost 5 bases, and 21 bases lay between the germline ends. CDR3 length: 15 amino acids. The CDR3 sequence is CASTLGMDVENEQYF. For the CDR3, the DNA is TGTGCCAGCACCCTCGGGATGGACGTAGAAAACGAGCAGTACTTC. Looking up the rest from reference TRBV5-6 and TRBJ2-7 gives the full variable domain: DAGVTQSPTHLIKTRGQQVTLRCSPKSGHDTVSWYQQALGQGPQFIFQYYEEEERQRGNFPDRFSGHQFPNYSSELNVNALLLGDSALYLCASTLGMDVENEQYFGPGTRLTVT.